This is a list of T cell receptor beta chains from one sample in a study of sequential checkpoint blockade in melanoma. Sequencing was performed with immunoSEQ multiplex PCR; in TCRdb, only in-frame clones are kept and a portion is missing. Here the sample spans about 17,000 clones, about 70% being singletons. The sequences come from CD8+ T cells sorted from blood (inferred from file names), collected from a patient given nivolumab and ipilimumab in sequence. These receptors all stem from a human donor with melanoma. Each CDR3 is given with its conserved first and last residue.

j_call v_call cdr3_aa
TRBJ2-3 TRBV13 CASSLEGGGASDTQYF
TRBJ1-1 TRBV9 CASSKGGQSEAFF
TRBJ2-1 TRBV11-2 CASSFSRYNEQFF
TRBJ2-7 TRBV9 CASSVGTGPPGEQYF
TRBJ2-6 TRBV9 CASSGQGGAGANVLTF
TRBJ2-1 TRBV20-1 CSVRSYNEQFF
TRBJ1-6 TRBV28 CATRTGVISNSPLHF
TRBJ2-3 TRBV11-2 CASRTTRTYTDTQYF
TRBJ1-6 TRBV5-6 CASSYYPQGGSPLHF
TRBJ1-2 TRBV7-9 CASSLAQGTDYGYTF
TRBJ1-4 TRBV7-9 CASSLGQGAEKLFF
TRBJ2-7 TRBV5-4 CASSLVDSAYEQYF
TRBJ2-1 TRBV9 CASSVSGGADEQFF
TRBJ1-2 TRBV5-6 CASSLTGSGYTF
TRBJ2-1 TRBV6-6 CASSYSSEQFF
TRBJ2-7 TRBV9 CASSVEAGGVYEQYF
TRBJ2-1 TRBV6-4 CASSESGGAGEQFF
TRBJ2-1 TRBV7-3 CASSRERVGGAYNEQFF
TRBJ2-7 TRBV9 CASSVASGGGYEQYF
TRBJ2-3 TRBV7-9 CASSPLAGGLSDTQYF
TRBJ2-1 TRBV9 CASSDLSGRAPYNEQFF
TRBJ1-5 TRBV4-3 CASSQDGQGLGQPQHF
TRBJ1-1 TRBV4-3 CASSQDRTGMNTEAFF
TRBJ2-3 TRBV11-2 CASSLEVADTQYF
TRBJ2-7 TRBV5-4 CASSLEGGGTATYEQYF
TRBJ1-3 TRBV29-1 CSATGSGNTIYF
TRBJ2-7 TRBV13 CASSPGQGTYEQYF
TRBJ2-5 TRBV6-1 CASSEASGGQETQYF
TRBJ1-2 TRBV20-1 CSAGGGGGYTF
TRBJ2-5 TRBV4-1 CASSHSRTGGIKETQYF
TRBJ1-2 TRBV2 CASSEARAGYGYTF
TRBJ1-1 TRBV16 CASSTTGDRGTEAFF
TRBJ2-4 TRBV10-1 CASSETLTGGENIQYF
TRBJ2-1 TRBV6-4 CASSDRTGLYNEQFF
TRBJ1-5 TRBV19 CASSWGGSNQPQHF
TRBJ1-2 TRBV29-1 CSARQGGDYGYTF
TRBJ2-7 TRBV7-9 CASSTSDGISYEQYF
TRBJ1-4 TRBV6-5 CASGAVTNEKLFF
TRBJ1-1 TRBV15 CATSRDRGGGTEAFF
TRBJ2-3 TRBV7-8 CASSWTSTDTQYF
TRBJ1-2 TRBV9 CASSVEGGFGYTF
TRBJ2-5 TRBV7-8 CAGSAGLAGAVETQYF
TRBJ1-2 TRBV2 CASRDGIDYYGYTF
TRBJ1-5 TRBV27 CASSSQGDNQPQHF
TRBJ2-1 TRBV6-6 CASSYGQGMWNEQFF
TRBJ1-6 TRBV27 CASSLSSPSRVGSPLHF
TRBJ2-2 TRBV29-1 CSVQSGGAWTGELFF
TRBJ2-2 TRBV4-1 CASSQEGVGELFF
TRBJ1-1 TRBV9 CASSGTGGTEAFF
TRBJ2-3 TRBV9 CASSAVPGNTDTQYF
TRBJ2-1 TRBV4-3 CASATGQGFDEQFF
TRBJ2-7 TRBV7-6 CASSSGQGFEQYF
TRBJ2-7 TRBV5-6 CASRGPGQQPYYEQYF
TRBJ1-1 TRBV14 CASSQGRGLNTEAFF
TRBJ1-3 TRBV7-3 CASSQGSGNTIYF